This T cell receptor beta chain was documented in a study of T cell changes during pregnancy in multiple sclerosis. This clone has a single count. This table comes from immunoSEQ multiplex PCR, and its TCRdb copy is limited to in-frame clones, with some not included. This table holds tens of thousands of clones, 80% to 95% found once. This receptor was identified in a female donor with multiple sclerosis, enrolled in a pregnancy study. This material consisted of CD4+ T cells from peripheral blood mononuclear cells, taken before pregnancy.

CDR3 sequence: CASRQGLEAFF. The CDR3 DNA follows: TGCGCCAGCAGACAGGGTCTTGAAGCTTTCTTT. This chain uses TRBV5-1 with TRBJ1-1; D perhaps matches TRBD1 (6 bases). Between the trimmed V and J ends, which lost 5 bases and 7 bases, there was a span of 9 bases. CDR1 and CDR2 from the germline V gene are SGHRS and YFSETQ. The CDR3 sequence is 11 residues long.